Listed below are T cell receptor beta chains from one sample, sequenced in a study of T cell responses to AZD1222 COVID-19 vaccine. Using immunoSEQ multiplex PCR, the repertoire was profiled, and TCRdb retains in-frame clones only, with some absent. The repertoire consists of about 22,000 clones, with 82% occurring once and the leading ten covering about 43%. Sequenced material: peripheral blood, taken on day 0 of AZD1222 vaccination. These receptors were collected from an adult in good health. The CDR3 runs from the conserved cysteine through the conserved F or W.

TRBV7-2	TRBJ1-2	CASSLVTESGYTF
TRBV4-3	TRBJ2-7	CASSPTDLQGSEQYF
TRBV5-4	TRBJ1-1	CASSSMNTEAFF
TRBV5-4	TRBJ1-5	CASSRQGMDQPQHF
TRBV11-2	TRBJ2-6	CASGRRGANVLTF
TRBV6-5	TRBJ1-5	CASSLRGGESQPQHF
TRBV19	TRBJ2-7	CASSINSASGVYEQYF
TRBV19	TRBJ2-3	CASNLGGRGADTQYF
TRBV28	TRBJ1-2	CASSKTVNYGYTF
TRBV6-1	TRBJ2-2	CASSELQGPGELFF
TRBV19	TRBJ1-1	CASSIPRTGEAFF
TRBV10-3	TRBJ2-1	CAISEPMSNSSYNEQFF
TRBV7-8	TRBJ1-4	CASSLGAGAHEKLFF
TRBV7-9	TRBJ1-2	CASSFIQDPNYGYTF
TRBV19	TRBJ2-1	CASSPPGLDFYEQFF
TRBV5-1	TRBJ1-1	CATSPGQGHTEAFF
TRBV7-9	TRBJ2-5	CASSLTGSQETQYF
TRBV5-4	TRBJ2-2	CASSLSDIYLHPGELFF
TRBV9	TRBJ1-6	CASSADSVNSPLHF
TRBV16	TRBJ2-1	CASSQSPRNEQFF
TRBV4-1	TRBJ2-1	CASSLEGRSYNEQFF
TRBV6-2/TRBV6-3	TRBJ1-1	CASTPEGRTPRRGSAFF
TRBV27	TRBJ2-5	CASSTGLRGTQYF
TRBV6-1	TRBJ1-2	CASSERDRRLYGYTF
TRBV19	TRBJ2-1	CASSALSGTGAYNEQFF
TRBV7-2	TRBJ2-3	CASSSGTSAADTQYF
TRBV18	TRBJ1-2	CASSPQGSQYGYTF
TRBV3-1/TRBV3-2	TRBJ2-3	CASSPPGSADTQYF
TRBV15	TRBJ2-1	CATGFGAASSYNEQFF